This T cell receptor beta chain came from a study of blood T cell repertoires in COVID-19. Looking at the study overall: Donors in the United States, Italy and Spain gave samples during acute or convalescent COVID-19. PBMCs, B-cell-depleted T cells, or T cells provided the cDNA or gDNA that made up the material.

Germline CDR1 is SEHNR and CDR2 is FQNEAQ (reference sequence). The V end lost 5 bases, the J end lost 4 bases, and 15 bases lay between the germline ends. This CDR3 contains 15 residues. The authors' processing: For nucleated cells, counts were estimated from reference gene primer amplification. The method was immunoSEQ multiplex PCR; TCRdb's version includes in-frame clones alone and lacks a portion of them. D and trimming come from the DNA, and the V and J calls and clone size come from that table. Among about 68,000 clones listed, about 86% were seen once. The specimen sequenced was peripheral blood. The clonotype originates from a man between 45 and 60 years old with acute or convalescent COVID-19. V is TRBV7-9 and J is TRBJ2-1, with a tentative D call TRBD2 (6 bases). As DNA, the CDR3 is TGTGCCAGCAGCGGGACTTCTTACAGGTACAATGAGCAGTTCTTC. Translation gives CASSGTSYRYNEQFF.